These 12 T cell receptor beta chains originate from one sample sequenced in a study of blood T cell repertoires in COVID-19. TCRdb's table, derived via immunoSEQ multiplex PCR, lists solely in-frame clones and lacks some. The data show 95,000 to 150,000 clones, over 70% seen once. Sequencing input: peripheral blood. The origin of the receptors is a woman in her 50s with acute or convalescent COVID-19.

The genes are TRBV7-3 and TRBJ1-6, with no clear D. The CDR3 totals 15 residues. Germline V gene sequence: CDR1 SGHTA, CDR2 FQGTGA. V was clipped by 3 bases and J by 10 bases, with 16 bases between them. CDR3 sequence: CASSFDGSRGSPLHF. CDR3 coding DNA: TGTGCCAGCAGCTTCGACGGGTCGCGAGGGTCACCCCTCCACTTT.

The CDR3 reads CASAGGITTNEQFF. As DNA, the CDR3 is TGTGCCAGCGCCGGCGGCATAACCACCAATGAGCAGTTCTTC. This sequence joins TRBV27 and TRBJ2-1; D unclear. Deletions cut 8 bases from V and 6 bases from J, with 17 bases between. The CDR3 runs 14 residues. The germline V gene has CDR1 MNHEY and CDR2 SMNVEV (reference sequence).

This chain links TRBV5-1 with TRBJ1-4; 7 bases align to TRBD1. The CDR3 is made up of 13 amino acids. Germline CDR1 is SGHRS and CDR2 is YFSETQ. V trimming: 4 bases; J trimming: 8 bases; junction bases outside the gene matches: 5. The CDR3 sequence: CASSTRDSEKLFF. In nucleotides, the CDR3 is TGCGCCAGCAGCACTCGGGACAGCGAAAAACTGTTTTTT.

This clone was recorded a few times. This chain links TRBV6-6 with TRBJ1-3, with D possibly being TRBD1 (5 bases). Trimming removed 5 bases from V and 1 base from J, with 18 bases in between. CDR1 and CDR2 from the germline V gene are MNHNY and SVGAGI (reference sequence). The CDR3 runs 17 residues. The CDR3 region has the DNA TGTGCCAGCAGTCCCCCAGGGTCTGCGTTTTCTGGAAACACCATATATTTT. As protein: CASSPPGSAFSGNTIYF.

V gene TRBV12-3 or TRBV12-4 combines with J gene TRBJ2-1; maybe TRBD2 (5 bases). The CDR3 length is 12 residues. V lost 0 bases and J lost 15, with 12 bases in between. For the CDR3, the DNA is TGTGCCAGCAGTTTAGCTCAGCGGCGGCCGTTCTTC. This encodes CASSLAQRRPFF.

V usage is TRBV11-3 and J usage is TRBJ2-1; the D is unclear. The CDR3 is 12 residues long. Per germline, CDR1 SGHNT and CDR2 YENEEA. Trimming removed 0 bases at V and 8 bases at J, with 5 bases between. The CDR3 is CASSLESDEQFF. Here the CDR3 DNA reads TGTGCCAGCAGCTTAGAGAGCGATGAGCAGTTCTTC.

The chain recombines TRBV27 with TRBJ2-1; weak D call: TRBD1 (5 bases). Germline values: CDR1 MNHEY, CDR2 SMNVEV (reference sequence). The length of the CDR3 is 14 residues. V lost 7 bases to trimming and J lost 2 bases, with 12 bases between them. The CDR3 DNA is TGTGCCAGCAAAGCAGGACATGCCTACAATGAGCAGTTCTTC. It encodes CASKAGHAYNEQFF.

The gene calls are TRBV27 and TRBJ2-3, with a weak D call TRBD2 (5 bases). The germline V gene has CDR1 MNHEY and CDR2 SMNVEV (reference sequence). Trimming took 1 base from V and 2 from J, leaving 7 bases between them. The CDR3 length is 14 residues. CDR3 coding DNA: TGTGCCAGCAGTTTATTCCGGGACACAGATACGCAGTATTTT. It is translated as CASSLFRDTDTQYF.

This chain uses TRBV2 with TRBJ1-2; no reliable D call. The CDR3 extends over 13 amino acids. The V and J ends lost 5 bases and 6 bases respectively, with 13 bases between them. Germline V gene sequence: CDR1 SNHLY, CDR2 FYNNEI. The CDR3 is CASSSQNVDGYTF. The CDR3 coding sequence is TGTGCCAGCAGTTCACAGAACGTCGATGGCTACACCTTC.

This sequence joins TRBV10-2 and TRBJ1-6; D might be TRBD1 (6 bases). There are 13 residues in the CDR3. CDR1 is WSHSY, CDR2 SAAADI, per germline. The V end lost 4 bases, the J end lost 8 bases, and 9 bases lay between the germline ends. The DNA of the CDR3 is TGCGCCAGCAGTGGTCCAGGGGATTCACCCCTCCACTTT. Its translation is CASSGPGDSPLHF.

The gene calls are TRBV28 and TRBJ1-2; TRBD1 agrees at 8 bases. Per germline, CDR1 MDHEN and CDR2 SYDVKM. This CDR3 has 15 amino acids. V gave up 5 bases and J gave up 4 bases; unmatched junction bases: 9. CDR3 nucleotides: TGTGCCAGCAGTCACCGGACAGGGCCCGCCTATGGCTACACCTTC. Residues: CASSHRTGPAYGYTF.

The rearrangement links TRBV6-5 to TRBJ1-2, with 8 bases that match TRBD1. The V gene's germline CDR1 is MNHEY and CDR2 SVGAGI. V lost 6 bases to trimming and J lost 7 bases; unmatched junction nucleotides: 4. The CDR3 spans 12 residues. The CDR3 coding sequence is TGTGCCAGCAGAAGGGACAGGCCTGGCTACACCTTC. Its translation is CASRRDRPGYTF.